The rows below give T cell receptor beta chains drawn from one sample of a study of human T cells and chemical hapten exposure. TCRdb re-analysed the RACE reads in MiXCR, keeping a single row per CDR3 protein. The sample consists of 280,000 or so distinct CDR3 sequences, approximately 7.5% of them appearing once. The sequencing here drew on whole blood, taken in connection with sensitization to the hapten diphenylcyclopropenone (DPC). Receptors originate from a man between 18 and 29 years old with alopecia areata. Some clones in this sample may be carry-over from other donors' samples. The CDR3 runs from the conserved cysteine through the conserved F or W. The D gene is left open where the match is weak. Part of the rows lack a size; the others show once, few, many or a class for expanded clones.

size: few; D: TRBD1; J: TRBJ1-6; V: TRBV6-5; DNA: TGTGCCAGCAGTCTACAGGGGTACGGTAATTCACCCCTCCACTTT; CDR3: CASSLQGYGNSPLHF
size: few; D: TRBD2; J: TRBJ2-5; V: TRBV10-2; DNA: TGCGCCAGCAGTGAGCACATAGCGGGGTCGCAAGAGACCCAGTACTTC; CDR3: CASSEHIAGSQETQYF
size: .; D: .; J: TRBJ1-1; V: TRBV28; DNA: TGTGCCAGCAGTTTAGGCAGGAGCATGAACACTGAAGCTTTCTTT; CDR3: CASSLGRSMNTEAFF
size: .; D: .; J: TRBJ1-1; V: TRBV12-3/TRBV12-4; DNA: TGTGCCAGCAGTTTATTGTGGAACACTGAAGCTTTCTTT; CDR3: CASSLLWNTEAFF
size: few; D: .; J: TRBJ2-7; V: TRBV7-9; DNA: TGTGCCAGCAGCTTAACACAGGGCATTGGGGAGCAGTACTTC; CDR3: CASSLTQGIGEQYF
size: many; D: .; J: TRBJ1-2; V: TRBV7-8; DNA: TGTGCCAGCAGCACCCTTATCGGGGGCATCGATGGCTACACCTTC; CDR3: CASSTLIGGIDGYTF
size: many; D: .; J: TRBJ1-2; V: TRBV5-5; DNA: TGTGCCAGCAGCTTGGCCCCAGTATCTAACTATGGCTACACCTTC; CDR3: CASSLAPVSNYGYTF
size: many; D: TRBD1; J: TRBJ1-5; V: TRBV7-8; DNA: TGTGCCAGCAGCTGGACCGGGACAGACTTTAGCAATCAGCCCCAGCATTTT; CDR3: CASSWTGTDFSNQPQHF
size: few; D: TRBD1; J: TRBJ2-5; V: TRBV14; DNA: TGTGCCAGCAGCCAATACAGGGGGCGCTTGGAGACCCAGTACTTC; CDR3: CASSQYRGRLETQYF
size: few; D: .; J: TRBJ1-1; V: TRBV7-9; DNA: TGTGCCAGTGCCCCCCCCGGGGCTGAAGCTTTCTTT; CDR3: CASAPPGAEAFF
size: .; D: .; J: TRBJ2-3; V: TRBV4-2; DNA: TGTGCCAGCAGCGCCACTAGCACAGATACGCAGTATTTT; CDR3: CASSATSTDTQYF
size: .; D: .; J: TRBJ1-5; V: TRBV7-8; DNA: TGTGCCAGCAGCTTACGGGACCCTAGGGGCCAGCCCCAGCATTTT; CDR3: CASSLRDPRGQPQHF
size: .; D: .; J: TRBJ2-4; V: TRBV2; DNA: TGTGCCATATCACAGAGAATGGGGAACATTCAGTACTTC; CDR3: CAISQRMGNIQYF
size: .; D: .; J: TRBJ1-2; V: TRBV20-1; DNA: TGCAGTGCTAGTTTCCCCCTTCCGCCTAACTATGGCTACACCTTC; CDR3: CSASFPLPPNYGYTF
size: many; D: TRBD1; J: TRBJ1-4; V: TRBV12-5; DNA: TGTGCTACCCAGCCCCCGACAGGGAATAAGGAAAAACTGTTTTTT; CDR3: CATQPPTGNKEKLFF
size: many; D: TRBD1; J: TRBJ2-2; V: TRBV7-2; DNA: TGTGCCAGCAGCTTAAATTACAGGGGGCTATCCGGGGAGCTGTTTTTT; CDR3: CASSLNYRGLSGELFF
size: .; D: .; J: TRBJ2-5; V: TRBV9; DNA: TGTGCCAGCAGCCCTACAGGGTTGCAAGAGACCCAGTACTTC; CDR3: CASSPTGLQETQYF
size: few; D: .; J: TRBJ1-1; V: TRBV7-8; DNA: TGTGCCAGCAGCTTAGCGGGTCATACTGAAGCTTTCTTT; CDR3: CASSLAGHTEAFF
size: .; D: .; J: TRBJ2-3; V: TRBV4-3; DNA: TGCGCCAGCAGCCAAGAAGACGCTAGCCCAGATACGCAGTATTTT; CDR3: CASSQEDASPDTQYF
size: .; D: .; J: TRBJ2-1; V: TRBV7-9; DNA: TGTGCCAGCAGCTTACTTTTGGGTAATGAGCAGTTCTTC; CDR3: CASSLLLGNEQFF
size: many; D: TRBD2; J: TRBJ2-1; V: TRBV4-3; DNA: TGCGCCAGCAGCCTGGGACTAGCGGGGGGTCCTGGCTACAATGAGCAGTTCTTC; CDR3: CASSLGLAGGPGYNEQFF
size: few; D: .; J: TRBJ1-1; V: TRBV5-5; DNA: TGTGCCAGCAGCTTACGAGATATGAACACTGAAGCTTTCTTT; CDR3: CASSLRDMNTEAFF
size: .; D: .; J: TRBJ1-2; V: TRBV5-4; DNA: TGTGCCAGCACCCCTAGGGGAAACTATGGCTACACCTTC; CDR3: CASTPRGNYGYTF
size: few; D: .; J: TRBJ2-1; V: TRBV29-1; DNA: TGCAGCGTTGAAGGGGGTAGTTCCTACAATGAGCAGTTCTTC; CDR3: CSVEGGSSYNEQFF
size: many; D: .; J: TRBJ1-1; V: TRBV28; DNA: TGTGCCAGCAGTTTTATGGGTGGCACTGAAGCTTTCTTT; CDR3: CASSFMGGTEAFF
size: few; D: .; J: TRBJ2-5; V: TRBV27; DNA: TGTGCCAGCAGTTTCCGGCAGCACCAAGAGACCCAGTACTTC; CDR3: CASSFRQHQETQYF
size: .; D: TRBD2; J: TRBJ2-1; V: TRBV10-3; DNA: TGTGCCACCATGGGACTAAACCACAATGAGCAGTTCTTC; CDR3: CATMGLNHNEQFF
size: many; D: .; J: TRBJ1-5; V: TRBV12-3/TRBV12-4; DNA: TGTGCCAGCAGTCAGGGGACGCATAGCAATCAGCCCCAGCATTTT; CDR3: CASSQGTHSNQPQHF
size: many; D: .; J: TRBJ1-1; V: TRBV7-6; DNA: TGTGCCAGCAGCTTAGGCGTGACGAACACTGAAGCTTTCTTT; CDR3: CASSLGVTNTEAFF
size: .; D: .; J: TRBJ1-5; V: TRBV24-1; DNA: TGTGCCACCAGTGATTTCGGCAGGGGAAGGCCTCAGCCCCAGCATTTT; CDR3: CATSDFGRGRPQPQHF
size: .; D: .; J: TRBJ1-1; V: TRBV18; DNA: TGTGCCAGCTCACGGGTGACAGACAACACTGAAGCTTTCTTT; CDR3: CASSRVTDNTEAFF
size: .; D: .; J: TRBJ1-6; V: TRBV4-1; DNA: TGCGCCAGCAGCCAAGCGGGGGGAGGATCACCCCTCCACTTT; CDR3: CASSQAGGGSPLHF
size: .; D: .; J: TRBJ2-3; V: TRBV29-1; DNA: TGCAGCGTTGAGACCCCCGACAGTTCTAGCACAGATACGCAGTATTTT; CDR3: CSVETPDSSSTDTQYF
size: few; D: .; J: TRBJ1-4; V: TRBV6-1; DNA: TGTGCCAGCATAAGAGCCGGACAACTTAATGAAAAACTGTTTTTT; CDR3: CASIRAGQLNEKLFF
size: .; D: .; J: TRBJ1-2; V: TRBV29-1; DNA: TGCAGCGTTGAAACCGGGGGCGTCTATGGCTACACCTTC; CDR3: CSVETGGVYGYTF
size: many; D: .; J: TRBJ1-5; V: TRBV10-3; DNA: TGTGCCACCCTAAAGGGCGCCGATGGCAATCAGCCCCAGCATTTT; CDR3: CATLKGADGNQPQHF
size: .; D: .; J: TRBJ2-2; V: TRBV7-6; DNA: TGTGCCAGCAGCTCATATCCCCGGACGGGCTACACCGGGGAGCTGTTTTTT; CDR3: CASSSYPRTGYTGELFF
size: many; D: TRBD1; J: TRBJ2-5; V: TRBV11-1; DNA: TGTGCCAGCAGCTTAGCGGGACAGGGAGAGACCCAGTACTTC; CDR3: CASSLAGQGETQYF
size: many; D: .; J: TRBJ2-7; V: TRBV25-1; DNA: TGTGCCAGCGAGACGGCCGCGAACTACGAGCAGTACTTC; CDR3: CASETAANYEQYF
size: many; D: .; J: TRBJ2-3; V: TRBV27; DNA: TGTGCCAGCAGAGTATTAGGCCGATACACAGATACGCAGTATTTT; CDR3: CASRVLGRYTDTQYF
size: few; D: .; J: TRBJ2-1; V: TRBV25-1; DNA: TGTGCCAGCAGTGAATGGCAGGGACGATACAATGAGCAGTTCTTC; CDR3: CASSEWQGRYNEQFF
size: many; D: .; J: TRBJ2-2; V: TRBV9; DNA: TGTGCCAGCAGCGTTACGGCAGGGGGGACCGGGGAGCTGTTTTTT; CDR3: CASSVTAGGTGELFF